The 26 T cell receptor beta chains listed next were all sequenced from one sample in a study of CD8+CD57+ T cells in acquired aplastic anemia. The template used for profiling TCR beta VDJ and CDR3 was genomic DNA. One entry per CDR3 protein, called by TCRdb with MiXCR from the reads. This sample has around 150,000 distinct CDR3 sequences, with approximately 40% found just once. Sequencing was carried out using sorted CD4+, CD8+, or CD8+CD57+ T cells (not recorded which) from PBMCs. The receptors come from a human donor in good health.

On this clonotype: Possible read error: a much larger clone is one base away. A read error is likely, as this CDR3 ends without the conserved phenylalanine or tryptophan. The rearrangement links TRBV6-5 to TRBJ1-6; no reliable D call. Trimming took 2 bases from V and 0 from J, leaving 8 bases between them. Germline values: CDR1 MNHEY, CDR2 SVGAGI. The CDR3 spans 16 residues. CDR3 region: CASSYVMSSYNSPLHL. As DNA, the CDR3 is TGTGCCAGCAGTTACGTGATGAGCTCCTATAATTCACCCCTCCACCTT.

The chain recombines TRBV6-1 with TRBJ2-7; D tentatively reads TRBD1 or TRBD2 (5 bases each). There are 12 residues in the CDR3. Germline CDR1 MNHNS, CDR2 SASEGT. Trimming left V 9 bases short and J 8 bases short, with 17 bases between. DNA for the CDR3: TGTGCCAGTCAGAATGTCGAGGGACAGCAGTACTTC. Translation: CASQNVEGQQYF.

This clonotype has a count of ten or more. J is TRBJ2-7 and V is TRBV3-1, with D possibly being TRBD2 (7 bases). The CDR3 loop spans 13 amino acids. The V end lost 2 bases, the J end lost 5 bases, and 10 bases lay between the germline ends. The germline CDR1 and CDR2 sequences are LGHDT and YNNKEL (reference sequence). The CDR3 loop is CASSQRGANEQYF. In nucleotides, the CDR3 is TGTGCCAGCAGCCAACGGGGGGCTAACGAGCAGTACTTC.

In this sample, this clonotype turned up many times. The chain is built from TRBV6-5 and TRBJ1-1; 9 positions match TRBD1. V trimming: 2 bases; J trimming: 5 bases; junction bases outside the gene matches: 0. The CDR3 sequence is 13 residues long. Looked up from germline, CDR1 is MNHEY and CDR2 is SVGAGI. CDR3 sequence (DNA): TGTGCCAGCAGTTACGACAGGGGGACTGAAGCTTTCTTT. This encodes CASSYDRGTEAFF.

V gene TRBV4-1 combines with J gene TRBJ2-5, with 11 nucleotides matching TRBD2. Looked up from germline, CDR1 is MGHRA and CDR2 is YSYEKL. With V trimmed by 1 base and J by 5 bases, 9 bases remained unmatched. The CDR3 contains 17 residues. As DNA, the CDR3 is TGCGCCAGCAGCCAAGCTAGCGGGGGGCTGTTTGGCGAGACCCAGTACTTC. Translation gives CASSQASGGLFGETQYF.

This clonotype has at least ten counts. V gene TRBV6-1 combines with J gene TRBJ2-1; D uncertain. The length of the CDR3 is 15 residues. Trimming shortened V by 6 bases and J by 8 bases, and 20 bases separated the two germline ends. Germline loops: CDR1 MNHNS, CDR2 SASEGT. CDR3 sequence (DNA): TGTGCCAGCAGCCCCCGTTCTAGGGATAGGGATGAGCAGTTCTTC. Translated, it gives CASSPRSRDRDEQFF.

The V call is TRBV6-5, the J call TRBJ2-3, with unresolved D. Trimming took 0 bases from V and 0 from J, leaving 10 bases between them. Per the germline V gene, CDR1 is MNHEY and CDR2 is SVGAGI. This CDR3 comprises 16 residues. The CDR3 loop is CASSYSRFGSTDTQYF. The CDR3 DNA follows: TGTGCCAGCAGTTACTCGAGATTCGGCAGCACAGATACGCAGTATTTT.

There are many counts of this clonotype. The chain employs TRBV19 and TRBJ2-2, with D possibly matching TRBD2 (6 bases). The length of the CDR3 is 14 residues. Germline V lookup: CDR1 LNHDA, CDR2 SQIVND (reference sequence). Trimming took 6 bases from V and 0 from J, leaving 8 bases between them. DNA of the CDR3: TGTGCCAGTAGGACGGGAGCGAACACCGGGGAGCTGTTTTTT. This gives the protein CASRTGANTGELFF.

V gene TRBV7-8 combines with J gene TRBJ1-2; a possible D gene is TRBD1 (6 bases). The germline V and J ends were trimmed by 0 bases and 4 bases, with 6 bases remaining between them. The CDR3 covers 13 residues. The germline V gene encodes CDR1 SGHVS and CDR2 FQNEAQ. The CDR3 here is CASSLAGGYGYTF. The CDR3 DNA is TGTGCCAGCAGCTTAGCAGGGGGCTATGGCTACACCTTC. Together with reference TRBV7-8 and TRBJ1-2, the CDR3 gives the full variable domain: GAGVSQSPRYKVAKRGQDVALRCDPISGHVSLFWYQQALGQGPEFLTYFQNEAQLDKSGLPSDRFFAERPEGSVSTLKIQRTQQEDSAVYLCASSLAGGYGYTFGSGTRLTVV.

Regarding this clonotype: Just one base apart from a much larger clone, this may be a read error. The gene calls are TRBV27 and TRBJ1-6, with D unresolved. The CDR3 runs 15 residues. Germline values: CDR1 MNHEY, CDR2 SMNVEV (reference sequence). The CDR3 protein is CASSLGRSYNSPLQF. The CDR3 nucleotides are TGTGCCAGCAGTTTAGGACGCTCCTATAATTCACCCCTCCAATTT.

The V gene is TRBV2, the J gene TRBJ1-2; 7 nucleotides match TRBD1. J lost 7 bases, V lost 7 bases, and 9 bases had no gene match. Per germline, CDR1 SNHLY and CDR2 FYNNEI. The length of the CDR3 is 13 residues. The chain's CDR3 is CASMDRPWGGYTF. CDR3 DNA sequence: TGTGCCAGCATGGACAGGCCGTGGGGTGGCTACACCTTC. The variable domain in full, completed from reference TRBV2 and TRBJ1-2, reads EPEVTQTPSHQVTQMGQEVILRCVPISNHLYFYWYRQILGQKVEFLVSFYNNEISEKSEIFDDQFSVERPDGSNFTLKIRSTKLEDSAMYFCASMDRPWGGYTFGSGTRLTVV.

This clonotype has at least ten counts. The V call is TRBV2, the J call TRBJ2-7; D may match TRBD1 or TRBD2 (5 bases each). CDR1 SNHLY and CDR2 FYNNEI come from the germline V gene. CDR3 length: 13 amino acids. Trimming removed 9 bases from V and 7 bases from J, with 19 bases in between. The CDR3 DNA sequence: TGTGCCAGGAAAGGGCAGGGACCGGAAGAGCAGTACTTC. This sequence encodes CARKGQGPEEQYF.

This clonotype has only one observation. The chain carries TRBV20-1 and TRBJ2-3; TRBD1 matches at 7 bases. The CDR3 totals 15 residues. Germline V gene data show CDR1 as DFQATT and CDR2 as SNEGSKA (reference sequence). The trim removed 6 bases at V and 2 bases at J, leaving 11 bases unmatched. In DNA, the CDR3 is TGCAGTGCCAGAACTCCCGGGACAGTCACAGATACGCAGTATTTT. It codes for CSARTPGTVTDTQYF.

There are a few counts of this clonotype. The J gene is TRBJ2-4, the V gene TRBV6-5; D perhaps matches TRBD2 (5 bases). There are 14 residues in the CDR3. The germline V gene has CDR1 MNHEY and CDR2 SVGAGI. V gave up 2 bases and J gave up 5 bases, with 10 bases separating them. CDR3 sequence reads: CASSYAGIQNIQYF. The CDR3 DNA follows: TGTGCCAGCAGTTACGCCGGGATCCAAAACATTCAGTACTTC.

The sample holds many counts of this clonotype. The rearrangement links TRBV12-5 to TRBJ2-2, with D uncertain. The CDR3 totals 13 residues. Germline CDR1 LGHNT, CDR2 FRNRAP. V was trimmed by 3 bases and J by 3 bases, leaving 5 bases between them. The CDR3 DNA sequence: TGTGCTAGTGGTTTCGGTGACACCGGGGAGCTGTTTTTT. It is translated as CASGFGDTGELFF.

The table lists this clonotype with many counts. The rearrangement uses TRBV9 and TRBJ1-2, with D possibly being TRBD1 (6 bases). With 4 bases removed from V and 5 bases from J, the gap between germline ends came to 15 bases. This CDR3 region has 14 residues. Germline V gene data show CDR1 as SGDLS and CDR2 as YYNGEE. CDR3 loop: CASSTPGQEYGYTF. The CDR3 DNA reads TGTGCCAGCAGCACCCCGGGACAAGAATATGGCTACACCTTC. The full variable domain, rest sourced from reference TRBV9 and TRBJ1-2, is DSGVTQTPKHLITATGQRVTLRCSPRSGDLSVYWYQQSLDQGLQFLIQYYNGEERAKGNILERFSAQQFPDLHSELNLSSLELGDSALYFCASSTPGQEYGYTFGSGTRLTVV.

Many counts were recorded for this clonotype. The CDR3 spells CASSFGGSAGYTF. The CDR3, as DNA: TGTGCCAGCAGCTTCGGGGGATCGGCCGGCTACACCTTC. This chain uses TRBV7-3 with TRBJ1-2; D may be TRBD1 (5 bases). With 3 bases removed from V and 8 bases from J, the gap between germline ends came to 13 bases. The germline gives CDR1 SGHTA, CDR2 FQGTGA. The CDR3 length is 13 residues.

Concerning this clonotype: No conserved phenylalanine or tryptophan is present at the end of the CDR3, so a read error is the likely explanation. The chain has TRBV20-1 and TRBJ1-6; 9 positions agree with TRBD1. The trim removed 3 bases at V and 9 bases at J, leaving 6 bases unmatched. The CDR3 is 14 amino acids. Germline V gene data show CDR1 as DFQATT and CDR2 as SNEGSKA (reference sequence). The CDR3 loop reads CSARRGQGTSPLHL. In nucleotides, the CDR3 is TGCAGTGCTAGGAGGGGACAGGGAACTTCACCCCTCCACCTT.

This clonotype was counted at least ten times. The CDR3 loop reads CASSFTGSQETQYF. DNA for the CDR3: TGTGCCAGCAGCTTTACAGGGTCACAAGAGACCCAGTACTTC. This chain joins TRBV7-6 and TRBJ2-5; D might be TRBD1 (6 bases). The CDR3 has 14 residues. In germline, CDR1 is SGHVS, CDR2 FNYEAQ. The V gene lost 3 bases and the J gene lost 2 bases, with 10 bases spanning the gap.

This clonotype was seen many times. The chain links TRBV6-5 to TRBJ1-5, with 7 bases aligning to TRBD1. V lost 8 bases and J lost 7; bases outside the gene matches: 8. CDR3 length: 13 amino acids. CDR1 and CDR2 (germline): MNHEY, SVGAGI. Here the CDR3 DNA reads TGTGCCAGCTCCGGACAGGCCAGGCAGCCCCAGCATTTT. Translated, it gives CASSGQARQPQHF.

At least ten counts were recorded for this clonotype. The rearrangement uses TRBV19 and TRBJ2-1; possible D gene TRBD2, 6 bases. V dropped 7 bases and J dropped 0 bases, with 10 bases sitting between them. Germline assignment: CDR1 LNHDA and CDR2 SQIVND (reference sequence). This CDR3 has 14 amino acids. The CDR3 loop is CASTVGSSYNEQFF. The CDR3 DNA sequence: TGTGCCAGTACCGTCGGGAGCTCCTACAATGAGCAGTTCTTC.

The chain uses TRBV12-1 and TRBJ1-2; the table gives TRBD1 as D, unverified against the DNA. TRBV12-1 is deemed a pseudogene. The CDR3 spans 15 residues. The CDR3 region is CASSLQGSSGYGYTF. The CDR3 DNA reads as TGTGCCAGCAGCTTACAGGGGTCGTCGGGCTATGGCTACACCTTC.

This clonotype was recorded at least ten times. This rearrangement joins TRBV7-9 to TRBJ1-5, with 7 bases matching TRBD1. Germline-derived CDR1 and CDR2 are SEHNR and FQNEAQ (reference sequence). The junction had 6 bases not matched to a gene; V was cut back by 1 base and J by 6 bases. This CDR3 is built from 15 residues. CDR3 in amino acids: CASSLGQGGGQPQHF. CDR3 coding DNA: TGTGCCAGCAGCTTAGGACAGGGCGGCGGTCAGCCCCAGCATTTT.

V gene TRBV9 combines with J gene TRBJ1-2; weak D call: TRBD1 (5 bases). The CDR3 consists of 16 residues. Germline CDR1 is SGDLS and CDR2 is YYNGEE. Between the trimmed V and J ends, which lost 0 bases and 7 bases, there was a span of 19 bases. The CDR3 DNA reads as TGTGCCAGCAGCGTAGCTAGTACGGGCAGGGCAGGTGGCTACACCTTC. This codes for CASSVASTGRAGGYTF.

CDR3 sequence (DNA): TGTGCCAGCAGTTCGACGGGACATTCCTCTGGAAACACCATATATTTT. Its protein is CASSSTGHSSGNTIYF. The chain couples TRBV25-1 to TRBJ1-3; D might be TRBD1 (6 bases). The germline V gene has CDR1 MGHDK and CDR2 SYGVNS. This CDR3 comprises 16 residues. The V end was cut by 5 bases, the J end by 0 bases, with 14 bases between.

This clonotype was recorded only once. A much larger clone lies one base from this, so it may be a read error. Since the CDR3 does not end with the conserved phenylalanine or tryptophan, this likely comes from a read error. The chain employs TRBV4-2 and TRBJ2-3; 7 bases align to TRBD2. CDR1 and CDR2 from the germline V gene are LGHNA and YNFKEQ. CDR3 size: 16 residues. Trimming cost V 6 bases and J 0 bases; bases outside gene matches: 9. The CDR3 nucleotides are TGTGCCAGCAGTGACTTTCTAGCGGCTAGCACAGATACGCAGTATCTT. Its protein is CASSDFLAASTDTQYL.